This TCR beta chain was recorded in a study of shared T cell receptors in the human thymus. Data came from immunoSEQ multiplex PCR; TCRdb stores just in-frame clones and leaves some out. The sample contains some 760,000 clones, roughly 85% of which appear only once. Germline CDR1 SGHAT, CDR2 FQNNGV. The CDR3 covers 15 residues. The ends were cut back, 5 bases at V and 1 base at J, with 14 bases in the middle. These data are also associated with another study on human thymus T cells.

V and J are TRBV11-2 and TRBJ1-2, with TRBD1 as a possible D gene (6 bases). This TCR was recovered from a girl less than two years old with a congenital heart defect. Sequenced material: thymocytes. The CDR3 is CASSIPTGVNYGYTF. The CDR3 region has the DNA TGTGCCAGCAGCATACCGACAGGTGTTAACTATGGCTACACCTTC.